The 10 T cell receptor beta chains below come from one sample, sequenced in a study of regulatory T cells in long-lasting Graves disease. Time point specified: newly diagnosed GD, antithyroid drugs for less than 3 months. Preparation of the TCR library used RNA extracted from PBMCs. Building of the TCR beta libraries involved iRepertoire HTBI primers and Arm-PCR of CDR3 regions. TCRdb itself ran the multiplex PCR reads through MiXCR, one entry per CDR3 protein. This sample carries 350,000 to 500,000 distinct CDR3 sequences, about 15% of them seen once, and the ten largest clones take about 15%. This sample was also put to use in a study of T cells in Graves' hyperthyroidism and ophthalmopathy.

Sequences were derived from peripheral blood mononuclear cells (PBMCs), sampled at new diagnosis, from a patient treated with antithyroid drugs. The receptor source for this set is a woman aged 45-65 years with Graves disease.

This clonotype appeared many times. The CDR3 here is CASSLWTNTKYEQYF. The CDR3 bases are TGTGCCAGCAGTTTATGGACGAACACAAAATACGAGCAGTACTTC. The V and J genes are TRBV28 and TRBJ2-7; D gene ambiguous. V was clipped by 0 bases and J by 4 bases, with 13 bases between them. The CDR3 covers 15 residues. Germline values: CDR1 MDHEN, CDR2 SYDVKM.

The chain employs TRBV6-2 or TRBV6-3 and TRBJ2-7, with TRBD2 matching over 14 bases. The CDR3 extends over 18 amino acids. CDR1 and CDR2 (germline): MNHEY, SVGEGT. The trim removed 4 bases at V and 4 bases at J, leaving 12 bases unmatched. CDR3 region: CASSSPGRTSGRTYEQYF. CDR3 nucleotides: TGTGCCAGCAGTTCGCCGGGACGGACTAGCGGGAGGACGTACGAGCAGTACTTC.

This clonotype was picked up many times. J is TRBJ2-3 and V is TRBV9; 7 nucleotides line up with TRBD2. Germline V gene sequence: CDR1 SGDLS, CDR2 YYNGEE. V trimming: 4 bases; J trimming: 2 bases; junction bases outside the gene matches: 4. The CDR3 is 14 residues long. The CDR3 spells CASSPAGDTDTQYF. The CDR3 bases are TGTGCCAGCAGCCCGGCGGGAGACACAGATACGCAGTATTTT. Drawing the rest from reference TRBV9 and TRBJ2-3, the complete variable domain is DSGVTQTPKHLITATGQRVTLRCSPRSGDLSVYWYQQSLDQGLQFLIQYYNGEERAKGNILERFSAQQFPDLHSELNLSSLELGDSALYFCASSPAGDTDTQYFGPGTRLTVL.

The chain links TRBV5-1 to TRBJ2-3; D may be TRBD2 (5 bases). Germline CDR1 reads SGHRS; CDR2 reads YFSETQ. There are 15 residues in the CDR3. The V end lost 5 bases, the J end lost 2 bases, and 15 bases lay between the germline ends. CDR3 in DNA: TGCGCCAGCAGAGGGAGTGGCATGTACACAGATACGCAGTATTTT. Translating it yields CASRGSGMYTDTQYF. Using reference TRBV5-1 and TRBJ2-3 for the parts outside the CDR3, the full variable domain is KAGVTQTPRYLIKTRGQQVTLSCSPISGHRSVSWYQQTPGQGLQFLFEYFSETQRNKGNFPGRFSGRQFSNSRSEMNVSTLELGDSALYLCASRGSGMYTDTQYFGPGTRLTVL.

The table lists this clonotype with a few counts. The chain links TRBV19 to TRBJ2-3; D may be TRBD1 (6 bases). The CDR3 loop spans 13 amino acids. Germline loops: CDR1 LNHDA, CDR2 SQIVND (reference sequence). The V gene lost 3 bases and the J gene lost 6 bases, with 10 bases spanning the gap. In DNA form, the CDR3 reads TGTGCCAGTAGTATGGGGGCCGCGGATACGCAGTATTTT. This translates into CASSMGAADTQYF.

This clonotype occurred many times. The CDR3 DNA is TGTGCCAGCAGGACAGGGGGCGACCGTTTCGAGCAGTACTTC. Protein: CASRTGGDRFEQYF. The V and J genes are TRBV13 and TRBJ2-7; 10 bases map to TRBD1. CDR1 and CDR2 (germline): PRHDT, FYEKMQ (reference sequence). V shed 6 bases, J shed 6 bases, and the junction held 8 bases outside the gene matches. The CDR3 consists of 14 residues.

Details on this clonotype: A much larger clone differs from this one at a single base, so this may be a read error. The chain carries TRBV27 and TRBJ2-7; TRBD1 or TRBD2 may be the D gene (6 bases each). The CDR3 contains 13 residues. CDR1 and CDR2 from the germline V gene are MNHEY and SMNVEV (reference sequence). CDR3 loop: CVSGGTPTYEQYF. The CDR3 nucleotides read TGTGTCAGCGGCGGGACACCTACCTACGAGCAGTACTTC.

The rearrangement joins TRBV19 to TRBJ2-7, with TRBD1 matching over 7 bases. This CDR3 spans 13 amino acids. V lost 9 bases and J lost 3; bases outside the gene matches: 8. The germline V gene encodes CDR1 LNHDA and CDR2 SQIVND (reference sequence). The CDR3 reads CASRLRQGYEQYF. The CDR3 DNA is TGTGCCAGCCGATTACGACAGGGCTACGAGCAGTACTTC.

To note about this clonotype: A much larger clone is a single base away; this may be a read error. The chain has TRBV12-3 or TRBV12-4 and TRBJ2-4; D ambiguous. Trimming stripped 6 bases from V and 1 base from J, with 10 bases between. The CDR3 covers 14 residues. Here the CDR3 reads CASRTETAKNIQYF. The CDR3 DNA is TGTGCCAGCAGGACCGAGACGGCCAAAAACATTCAGTACTTC.

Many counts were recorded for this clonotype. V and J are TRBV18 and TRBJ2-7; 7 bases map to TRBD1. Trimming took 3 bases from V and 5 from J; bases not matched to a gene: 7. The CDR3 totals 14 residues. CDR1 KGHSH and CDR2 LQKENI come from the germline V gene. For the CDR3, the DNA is TGTGCCAGCTCACCGACAGGGTCGGTAAACGAGCAGTACTTC. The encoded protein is CASSPTGSVNEQYF.